This TCR beta chain was sequenced for a study of cytomegalovirus exposure and HLA in healthy donors. This clone appeared a few times. Deletions cut 3 bases from V and 6 bases from J, with 18 bases between. The CDR3 has 16 residues. Germline V CDR1 and CDR2: LNHDA, SQIVND (reference sequence). This PCR relied on a set of 60 Vbeta primers and 13 Jbeta primers. The repertoire was sequenced with immunoSEQ multiplex PCR; TCRdb's copy has only in-frame clones and lacks some. This table has 130,000 or so clones, more than 75% appearing once. The source of this sequence is a young man in good health and CMV-seropositive. The sequencing input was PBMCs. This chain connects TRBV19 to TRBJ2-1; possibly TRBD2 for D (7 bases). As DNA, the CDR3 is TGTGCCAGTAGTATGGGGGCGGGAGTTCGCCCCAATGAGCAGTTCTTC. Translated: CASSMGAGVRPNEQFF. The full variable domain, its missing parts supplied by reference TRBV19 and TRBJ2-1, is DGGITQSPKYLFRKEGQNVTLSCEQNLNHDAMYWYRQDPGQGLRLIYYSQIVNDFQKGDIAEGYSVSREKKESFPLTVTSAQKNPTAFYLCASSMGAGVRPNEQFFGPGTRLTVL.